This passage covers 16 T cell receptor beta chains from one sample sequenced in a study of cytomegalovirus exposure and HLA in healthy donors. PCR amplification relied on 60 Vbeta primers (plus 13 Jbeta primers). Only in-frame clones appear in the TCRdb table, and some are missing; sequencing was by immunoSEQ multiplex PCR. The sample comprises about 210,000 clones, 80% to 90% of which are singletons, and 1.7% rests with the top ten. Sequencing used PBMCs. The receptors were sampled from a man in his forties in good health and CMV-seropositive.

This clone was observed a few times. The V call is TRBV12-5, the J call TRBJ1-1; a possible D gene is TRBD1 (6 bases). CDR1 LGHNT and CDR2 FRNRAP come from the germline V gene. The CDR3 has 15 residues. Deletions cut 6 bases from V and 0 bases from J, with 14 bases between. For the CDR3, the DNA is TGTGCTAGTGGCCCCGGACAGTACATGAACACTGAAGCTTTCTTT. Translating it yields CASGPGQYMNTEAFF.

This chain joins TRBV19 and TRBJ1-2; 10 bases fit TRBD1. CDR3 length equals 13 residues. V lost 7 bases and J lost 7; bases outside the gene matches: 6. From germline, CDR1 is LNHDA and CDR2 SQIVND (reference sequence). CDR3 amino acids: CASNDRGLGGYTF. The CDR3 DNA reads as TGTGCCAGTAACGACAGGGGGCTGGGTGGCTACACCTTC.

V gene TRBV5-4 combines with J gene TRBJ1-1; 8 bases agree with TRBD1. CDR1 and CDR2 from the germline V gene are SGHNT and YYREEE (reference sequence). The CDR3 sequence is 17 residues long. V trimming: 4 bases; J trimming: 5 bases; junction bases outside the gene matches: 16. The CDR3 spells CASSPGQGVIWRTEAFF. CDR3 sequence (DNA): TGTGCCAGCAGCCCAGGACAGGGAGTGATATGGAGGACTGAAGCTTTCTTT. The full variable domain, in which reference TRBV5-4 and TRBJ1-1 provide the parts outside the CDR3, is ETGVTQSPTHLIKTRGQQVTLRCSSQSGHNTVSWYQQALGQGPQFIFQYYREEENGRGNFPPRFSGLQFPNYSSELNVNALELDDSALYLCASSPGQGVIWRTEAFFGQGTRLTVV.

This clone was recorded a few times. The V gene is TRBV7-9, the J gene TRBJ1-1; no clear D. The CDR3 length is 14 residues. Germline CDR1 is SEHNR and CDR2 is FQNEAQ (reference sequence). The V end lost 4 bases, the J end lost 1 base, and 10 bases lay between the germline ends. The DNA of the CDR3 is TGTGCCAGCAGCTCGACAAGTGGGAACACTGAAGCTTTCTTT. Encoded protein: CASSSTSGNTEAFF.

The V and J genes are TRBV28 and TRBJ2-2, with TRBD1 matching over 11 bases. The CDR3 is 15 amino acids. The trim removed 7 bases at V and 6 bases at J, leaving 7 bases unmatched. Germline CDR1 is MDHEN and CDR2 is SYDVKM. In nucleotides, the CDR3 is TGTGCCAGCACTCCGGGACAGGGGGTGCCCGGGGAGCTGTTTTTT. Protein product: CASTPGQGVPGELFF.

The V gene is TRBV9, the J gene TRBJ2-1; the match to TRBD2 covers 14 bases. Germline values: CDR1 SGDLS, CDR2 YYNGEE. This CDR3 is built from 19 residues. Trimming removed 0 bases from V and 0 bases from J; junction bases left unmatched: 5. The DNA for the CDR3 is TGTGCCAGCAGCGTAGCCAGGACTAGCGGGAGGAGCTCCTACAATGAGCAGTTCTTC. Its protein product is CASSVARTSGRSSYNEQFF.

CDR3 DNA: TGTGCCAGCAGTCCCGGGGGCTCTGGGGCCAACGTCCTGACTTTC. It specifies CASSPGGSGANVLTF. The chain employs TRBV28 and TRBJ2-6; D is perhaps TRBD2 (6 bases). V lost 5 bases and J lost 0, with 8 bases in between. Looked up from germline, CDR1 is MDHEN and CDR2 is SYDVKM. The CDR3 has 15 amino acids. The full variable domain, rest sourced from reference TRBV28 and TRBJ2-6, is DVKVTQSSRYLVKRTGEKVFLECVQDMDHENMFWYRQDPGLGLRLIYFSYDVKMKEKGDIPEGYSVSREKKERFSLILESASTNQTSMYLCASSPGGSGANVLTFGAGSRLTVL.

This clone was recorded once. V is TRBV6-6 and J is TRBJ2-1; TRBD2 matches 9 bases. This CDR3 spans 15 amino acids. V was clipped by 6 bases and J by 5 bases; unmatched bases: 8. CDR1 MNHNY and CDR2 SVGAGI come from the germline V gene (reference sequence). CDR3 nucleotides: TGTGCCAGCAGCGCACCGGGACTAGCTAACAATGAGCAGTTCTTC. This sequence encodes CASSAPGLANNEQFF.

This rearrangement joins TRBV6-5 to TRBJ2-7, with D maybe TRBD2 (6 bases). V gave up 0 bases and J gave up 6 bases, with 12 bases separating them. The CDR3 is 14 amino acids. Germline CDR1 MNHEY, CDR2 SVGAGI. The CDR3 sequence is CASSYSPGAAEQYF. The CDR3 nucleotides are TGTGCCAGCAGTTACTCCCCGGGAGCGGCCGAGCAGTACTTC.

This clone appeared a few times. This sequence joins TRBV13 and TRBJ1-2, with a weak D call TRBD1 (6 bases). Trimming removed 3 bases at V and 2 bases at J, with 13 bases between. CDR1 and CDR2 (germline): PRHDT, FYEKMQ (reference sequence). This CDR3 contains 15 residues. As DNA, the CDR3 is TGTGCCAGCAGCTTGGGACACATAGAAAACTATGGCTACACCTTC. It is translated as CASSLGHIENYGYTF.

The chain joins TRBV5-1 to TRBJ2-6, with a tentative D call TRBD2 (5 bases). Trimming stripped 0 bases from V and 0 bases from J, with 13 bases between. CDR1 and CDR2 (germline): SGHRS, YFSETQ. The CDR3 is 18 amino acids. The CDR3 region has the DNA TGCGCCAGCAGCTTGGCCGGGGAATTACTCTCTGGGGCCAACGTCCTGACTTTC. The encoded protein is CASSLAGELLSGANVLTF.

The chain is built from TRBV5-1 and TRBJ2-1; D is uncertain. Germline loops: CDR1 SGHRS, CDR2 YFSETQ. The V end lost 0 bases, the J end lost 2 bases, and 9 bases lay between the germline ends. The CDR3 is 15 amino acids. CDR3 residues: CASSLALDPYNEQFF. CDR3 DNA: TGCGCCAGCAGCTTGGCCCTAGACCCCTACAATGAGCAGTTCTTC.

DNA for the CDR3: TGCGCCAGCAGCTTGTGGTCCTCTCGGGAGGCAGATACGCAGTATTTT. It codes for CASSLWSSREADTQYF. This rearrangement joins TRBV5-1 to TRBJ2-3, with 7 nucleotides matching TRBD2. Germline V gives CDR1 SGHRS, CDR2 YFSETQ. Trimming at V came to 1 base and at J to 4 bases, leaving 9 bases not matched to a gene. The CDR3 extends over 16 amino acids. The variable domain in full, completed from reference TRBV5-1 and TRBJ2-3, reads KAGVTQTPRYLIKTRGQQVTLSCSPISGHRSVSWYQQTPGQGLQFLFEYFSETQRNKGNFPGRFSGRQFSNSRSEMNVSTLELGDSALYLCASSLWSSREADTQYFGPGTRLTVL.

The chain is built from TRBV5-1 and TRBJ2-7, with 12 bases aligning to TRBD2. Germline V lookup: CDR1 SGHRS, CDR2 YFSETQ. V dropped 4 bases and J dropped 7; count of bases not matched to a gene: 9. There are 15 residues in the CDR3. The CDR3 nucleotides read TGCGCCAGCAGCCAAACTAGCGGGAGGAAGGGAGAGCAGTACTTC. This gives the protein CASSQTSGRKGEQYF.

The chain recombines TRBV27 with TRBJ2-3; the match to TRBD2 covers 7 bases. V was clipped by 6 bases and J by 5 bases; unmatched bases: 11. Germline CDR1 and CDR2: MNHEY and SMNVEV (reference sequence). This CDR3 region has 15 residues. The CDR3 loop reads CASRPLGGRQDTQYF. CDR3 nucleotides: TGTGCCAGCAGGCCGCTGGGCGGGAGACAAGATACGCAGTATTTT.

The chain employs TRBV2 and TRBJ1-6; unclear D gene. Trimming took 4 bases from V and 9 from J, leaving 19 bases between them. The germline V gene has CDR1 SNHLY and CDR2 FYNNEI. CDR3 length equals 16 residues. The CDR3 bases are TGTGCCAGCAGTGTAAACGAGGGTATATTAAGTTCACCCCTCCACTTT. Its translation is CASSVNEGILSSPLHF. The full variable domain, its missing parts supplied by reference TRBV2 and TRBJ1-6, is EPEVTQTPSHQVTQMGQEVILRCVPISNHLYFYWYRQILGQKVEFLVSFYNNEISEKSEIFDDQFSVERPDGSNFTLKIRSTKLEDSAMYFCASSVNEGILSSPLHFGNGTRLTVT.